This record concerns one TCR beta chain sequence. The entry originates in a study of OX40 agonist ivuxolimab in advanced cancers. Here immunoSEQ multiplex PCR was the method, and the copy in TCRdb shows in-frame clones only, minus some. The sample records about 94,000 clones, around 90% being singletons. Germline assignment: CDR1 SEHNR and CDR2 FQNEAQ (reference sequence). V shed 4 bases, J shed 2 bases, and the junction held 9 bases outside the gene matches. The CDR3 has 16 amino acids. The TCR originated in an adult with an advanced solid tumor such as melanoma, head and neck, liver or kidney cancer. This chain joins TRBV7-9 and TRBJ2-7; 9 bases are a match to TRBD1. Sequences were derived from CD4+ or CD8+ T cells sorted from blood, sampled in a trial of the OX40 agonist ivuxolimab. The CDR3: CASSSSRDRVAYEQYF. DNA of the CDR3: TGTGCCAGCAGCTCTAGCCGGGACAGGGTGGCCTACGAGCAGTACTTC.